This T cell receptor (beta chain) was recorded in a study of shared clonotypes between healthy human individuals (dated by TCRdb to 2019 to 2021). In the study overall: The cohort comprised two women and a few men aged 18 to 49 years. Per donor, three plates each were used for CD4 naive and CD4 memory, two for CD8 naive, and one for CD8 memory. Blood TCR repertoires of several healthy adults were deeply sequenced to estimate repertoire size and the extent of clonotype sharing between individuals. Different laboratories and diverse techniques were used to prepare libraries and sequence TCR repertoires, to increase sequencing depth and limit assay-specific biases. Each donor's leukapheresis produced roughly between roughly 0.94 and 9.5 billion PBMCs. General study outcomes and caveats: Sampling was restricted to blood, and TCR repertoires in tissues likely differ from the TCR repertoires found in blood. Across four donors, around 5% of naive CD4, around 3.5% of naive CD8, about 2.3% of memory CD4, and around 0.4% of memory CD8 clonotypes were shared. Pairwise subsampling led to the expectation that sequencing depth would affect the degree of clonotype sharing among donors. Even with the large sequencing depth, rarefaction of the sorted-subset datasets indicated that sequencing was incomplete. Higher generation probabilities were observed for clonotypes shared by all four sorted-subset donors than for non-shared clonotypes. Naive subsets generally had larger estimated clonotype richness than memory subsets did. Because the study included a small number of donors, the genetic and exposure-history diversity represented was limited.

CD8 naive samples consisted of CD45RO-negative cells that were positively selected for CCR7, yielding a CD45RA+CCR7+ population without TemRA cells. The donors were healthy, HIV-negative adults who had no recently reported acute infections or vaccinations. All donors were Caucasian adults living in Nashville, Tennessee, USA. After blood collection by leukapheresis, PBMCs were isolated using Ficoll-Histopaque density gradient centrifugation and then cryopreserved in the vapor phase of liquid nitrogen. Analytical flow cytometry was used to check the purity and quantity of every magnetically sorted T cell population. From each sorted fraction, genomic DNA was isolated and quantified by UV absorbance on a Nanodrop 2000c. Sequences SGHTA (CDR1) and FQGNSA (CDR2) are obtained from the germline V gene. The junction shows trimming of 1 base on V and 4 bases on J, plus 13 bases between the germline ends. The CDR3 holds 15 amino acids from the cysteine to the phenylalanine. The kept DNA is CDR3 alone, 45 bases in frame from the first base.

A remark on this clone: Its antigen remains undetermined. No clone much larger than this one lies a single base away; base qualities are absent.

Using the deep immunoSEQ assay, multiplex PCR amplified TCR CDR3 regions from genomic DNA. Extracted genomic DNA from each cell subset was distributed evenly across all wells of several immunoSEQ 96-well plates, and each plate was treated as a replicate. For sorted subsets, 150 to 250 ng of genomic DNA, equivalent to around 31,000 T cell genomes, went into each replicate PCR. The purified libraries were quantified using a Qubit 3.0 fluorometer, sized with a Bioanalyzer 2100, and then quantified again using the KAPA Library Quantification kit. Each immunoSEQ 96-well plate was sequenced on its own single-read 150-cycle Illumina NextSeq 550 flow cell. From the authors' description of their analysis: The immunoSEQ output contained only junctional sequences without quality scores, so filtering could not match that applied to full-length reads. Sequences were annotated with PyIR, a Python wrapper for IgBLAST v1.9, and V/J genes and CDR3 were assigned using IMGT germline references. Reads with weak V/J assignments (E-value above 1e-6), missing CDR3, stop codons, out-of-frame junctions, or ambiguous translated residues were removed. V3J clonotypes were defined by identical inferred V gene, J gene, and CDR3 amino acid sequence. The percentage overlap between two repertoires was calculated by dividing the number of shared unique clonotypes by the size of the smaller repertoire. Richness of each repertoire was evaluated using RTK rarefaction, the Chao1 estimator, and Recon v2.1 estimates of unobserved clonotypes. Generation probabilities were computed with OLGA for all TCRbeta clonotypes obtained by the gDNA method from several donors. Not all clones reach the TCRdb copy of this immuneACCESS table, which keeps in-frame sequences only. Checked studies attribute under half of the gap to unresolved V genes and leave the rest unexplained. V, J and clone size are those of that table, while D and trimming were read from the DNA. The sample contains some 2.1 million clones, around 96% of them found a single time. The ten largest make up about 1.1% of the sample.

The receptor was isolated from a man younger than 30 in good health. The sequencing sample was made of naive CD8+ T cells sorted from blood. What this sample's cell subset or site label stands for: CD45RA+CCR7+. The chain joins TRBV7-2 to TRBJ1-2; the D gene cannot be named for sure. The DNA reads TGTGCCAGCAGCTTAGGTGCGGAGGTGGGCTATGGCTACACCTTC. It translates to CASSLGAEVGYGYTF.